This T cell receptor (beta chain) was obtained from a study of cytomegalovirus exposure and HLA in healthy donors. Germline V gene data show CDR1 as SGDLS and CDR2 as YYNGEE. Trimming took off 8 bases at V and 10 bases at J, with 21 bases between the two ends. CDR3 length equals 13 residues. It was with 60 Vbeta and 13 Jbeta primers that the PCR ran. Clones were sequenced by immunoSEQ multiplex PCR, and TCRdb holds only the in-frame ones, with some missing. The table shows about 65,000 clones, with less than 65% occurring only once. Whole-study findings and limits: Links to common viral pathogens appeared, in a later analysis, for several of the most significant clusters. The authors judged a highly shared variant cluster likely a sequencing artifact.

This clone came up a few times. Its antigen is unknown. This TCR derives from a man younger than 45 in good health and CMV-seronegative. Sequences were obtained from PBMCs. The chain recombines TRBV9 with TRBJ2-5, with D tentatively TRBD2 (6 bases). The CDR3 bases are TGTGCCAGTGGAGGGGAACCGTCGGGGAGCCAGTACTTC. Its protein is CASGGEPSGSQYF.